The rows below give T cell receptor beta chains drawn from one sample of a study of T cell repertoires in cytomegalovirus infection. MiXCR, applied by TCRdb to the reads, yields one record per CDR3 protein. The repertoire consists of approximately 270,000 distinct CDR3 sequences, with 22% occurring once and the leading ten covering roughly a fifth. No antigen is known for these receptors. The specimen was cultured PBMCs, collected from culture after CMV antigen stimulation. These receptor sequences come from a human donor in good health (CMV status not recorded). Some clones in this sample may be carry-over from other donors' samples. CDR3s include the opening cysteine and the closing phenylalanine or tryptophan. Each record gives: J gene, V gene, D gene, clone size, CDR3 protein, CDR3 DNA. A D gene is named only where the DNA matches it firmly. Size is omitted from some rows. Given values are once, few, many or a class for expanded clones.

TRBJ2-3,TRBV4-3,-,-,CASSQMVAESSTDTQYF,TGCGCCAGCAGCCAGATGGTAGCGGAGTCTAGCACAGATACGCAGTATTTT
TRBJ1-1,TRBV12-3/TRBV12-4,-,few,CASSLNKGEAFF,TGTGCCAGCAGTTTAAATAAGGGGGAAGCTTTCTTT
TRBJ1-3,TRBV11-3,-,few,CASSSRAGNTIYF,TGTGCCAGCAGCTCGCGAGCTGGAAACACCATATATTTT
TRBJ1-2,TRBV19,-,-,CASETYYGYTF,TGTGCCTCGGAGACATACTATGGCTACACCTTC
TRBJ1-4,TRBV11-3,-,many,CASSLGRDSSGREKLFF,TGTGCCAGCAGCTTAGGCCGTGACAGTTCCGGACGTGAAAAACTGTTTTTT
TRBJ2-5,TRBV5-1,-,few,CASSLGGEVETQYF,TGCGCCAGCAGCTTAGGAGGGGAGGTCGAGACCCAGTACTTC
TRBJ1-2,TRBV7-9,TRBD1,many,CASSSGQTHYGYTF,TGTGCCAGCAGCTCGGGACAGACTCACTATGGCTACACCTTC
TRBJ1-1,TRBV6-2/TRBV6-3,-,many,CASSYSSRQLGRETFF,TGTGCCAGCAGTTACTCGAGTCGGCAGCTTGGACGGGAAACTTTCTTT
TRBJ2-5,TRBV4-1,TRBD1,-,CASSPNLLGTGFETGTQYF,TGCGCCAGCAGCCCGAACCTATTAGGGACAGGGTTCGAGACGGGGACCCAGTACTTC
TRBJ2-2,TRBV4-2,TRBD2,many,CASSQDSRTSREYGELFF,TGTGCCAGCAGCCAAGACTCCCGGACTAGCCGGGAATACGGGGAGCTGTTTTTT
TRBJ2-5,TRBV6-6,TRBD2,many,CASSYPKGLAGVETQYF,TGTGCCAGCAGTTACCCCAAGGGACTAGCGGGAGTAGAGACCCAGTACTTC
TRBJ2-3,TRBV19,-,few,CASSEGLRTDTQYF,TGTGCCAGTAGTGAGGGACTTCGCACAGATACGCAGTATTTT
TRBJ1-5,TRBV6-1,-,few,CASTLGLLSNQPQHF,TGTGCCAGCACTTTAGGCCTCCTTAGCAATCAGCCCCAGCATTTT
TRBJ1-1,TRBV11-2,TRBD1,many,CASSLATGGGTEAFF,TGTGCCAGCAGCTTAGCGACAGGGGGCGGCACTGAAGCTTTCTTT
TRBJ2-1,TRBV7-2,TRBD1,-,CASSPQTGGIHEQFF,TGTGCCAGCAGCCCCCAGACAGGGGGCATTCATGAGCAGTTCTTC
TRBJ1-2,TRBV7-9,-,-,CASTSEFYGYTF,TGTGCCAGCACATCGGAATTCTATGGCTACACCTTC
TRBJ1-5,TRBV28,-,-,CASSLWTGPSNQPQHF,TGTGCCAGCAGTTTATGGACGGGGCCGAGCAATCAGCCCCAGCATTTT
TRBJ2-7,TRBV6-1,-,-,CALLRDGTYEQYF,TGTGCCCTCCTCCGGGACGGAACCTACGAGCAGTACTTC
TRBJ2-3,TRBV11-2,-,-,CASSYDNRRSWYF,TGTGCCAGCAGCTACGATAATAGGCGATCTTGGTATTTT
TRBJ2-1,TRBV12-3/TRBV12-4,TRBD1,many,CASSLGQGSRRFF,TGTGCCAGCAGTCTCGGACAGGGGTCGAGACGGTTCTTC
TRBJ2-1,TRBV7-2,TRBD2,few,CASSPRLAATYNEQFF,TGTGCCAGCAGCCCTCGACTAGCGGCGACCTACAATGAGCAGTTCTTC
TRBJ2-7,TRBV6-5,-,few,CASSYLPGLSSYEQYF,TGTGCCAGCAGTTACCTACCGGGACTGAGCTCCTACGAGCAGTACTTC